This T cell receptor beta chain derives from a study of neurological immune-mediated disorders. Germline values: CDR1 KGHSH, CDR2 LQKENI. CDR3 length: 16 amino acids. V lost 0 bases, J lost 5 bases, and 15 bases lay in between. This clonotype was seen repeatedly, ten times or more. Every sequencing run returned over 190 million TCR-beta sequences, which were derived from 15-18 subjects. MiXCR was run by TCRdb on the 5' RACE reads, yielding one entry per CDR3 protein. Seen here are tens of thousands of distinct CDR3 sequences, around 3.6% observed once, and the top ten hold roughly 2.9%. This rearrangement joins TRBV18 to TRBJ2-3; a possible D gene is TRBD2 (5 bases). Material for sequencing was PBMCs. The sequence came from a woman between 45 and 60 years old with multiple sclerosis. The CDR3 nucleotides are TGTGCCAGCTCACCACCGACGGGAAATGTATTAGATACGCAGTATTTT. Translated, it gives CASSPPTGNVLDTQYF.